This TCR beta chain was identified during a study of blood T cell repertoires in COVID-19. In the study overall: Researchers got acute and convalescent COVID-19 samples from the United States, Italy and Spain. Sources were T cells, B-cell-depleted T cells, or PBMCs; the material itself was cDNA or gDNA.

Germline CDR1 reads MDHEN; CDR2 reads SYDVKM. CDR3 length equals 14 residues. The V segment lost 8 bases and the J segment 8 bases; nucleotides outside the gene matches: 9. The authors' processing: Cell counts per sample came from amplifying reference gene primers. Here immunoSEQ multiplex PCR was the method, and the copy in TCRdb shows in-frame clones only, minus some. From that table come the V and J calls and clone size; the DNA was used to work out D and trimming. Among 100,000 or so clones listed, roughly 80% were seen once. This clonotype originated in a human donor in a cohort sampled during active COVID-19. The chain has TRBV28 and TRBJ1-4; 9 bases agree with TRBD1. The sample taken for sequencing was peripheral blood. CDR3 bases: TGTGCCAGCTGGACAGGGGCCCTGTGGGAAAAACTGTTTTTT. Translated, it gives CASWTGALWEKLFF. Looking up the rest from reference TRBV28 and TRBJ1-4 gives the full variable domain: DVKVTQSSRYLVKRTGEKVFLECVQDMDHENMFWYRQDPGLGLRLIYFSYDVKMKEKGDIPEGYSVSREKKERFSLILESASTNQTSMYLCASWTGALWEKLFFGSGTQLSVL.